The clone carrying this TCR beta chain showed up just a few times. What it recognizes is unknown. This sample is part of a study of cytomegalovirus exposure and HLA in healthy donors. The study, taken as a whole, reports: Among the CMV-associated chains, three were confirmed in vitro as specific for CMV antigens. TCR beta chains numbering some 160 were designated cytomegalovirus-associated. Reports showed the classifier diagnosing cytomegalovirus status with high specificity and sensitivity.

The CDR3 is 16 residues long. CDR1 is LGHNA, CDR2 YSLEER, per germline. Unmatched junction bases numbered 9, after V lost 4 bases and J lost 9 bases. Method: immunoSEQ multiplex PCR; TCRdb's copy keeps in-frame clones and lacks some. The sample holds 150,000 to 200,000 clones, 87% seen once. The specimen was PBMCs. This TCR was sampled from a woman aged 25 to 39 in good health and CMV-seronegative. J is TRBJ1-6 and V is TRBV4-3, with 10 bases lining up with TRBD1. In DNA form, the CDR3 reads TGCGCCAGCAGCCTAATTGCTGGGACAGGGGTTTCACCCCTCCACTTT. This codes for CASSLIAGTGVSPLHF.